This T cell receptor beta chain derives from a study of cytomegalovirus exposure and HLA in healthy donors (dated by TCRdb to 2017 to 2019). For context, the study as a whole: An earlier analysis of more than 550 of the donors reported 276 Gb of sequence data and 117 million unique TCR beta sequences obtained from some 170 million T cells. An early release that covered 500 to 800 HLA-typed donors contained around 330 gigabases of sequencing data and about 93 million unique TCR sequences. Of the approximately 370 genotyped donors, 65% to 90% were placed in the genetic ancestry cluster associated with self-reported Caucasian donors. The study was designed to test whether signatures of past pathogen exposure could be identified by cataloging public T cell receptors. The study profiled the T cell repertoires of about 720 subjects by immunosequencing and related them to cytomegalovirus serostatus. In addition to the first cohort of around 670 subjects, a separate validation cohort of around 110 different subjects was used. The study combined high-throughput TCR immunosequencing, statistical association of individual TCRs with disease status, and machine learning to predict cytomegalovirus infection status. A later analysis re-examined previously published TCR beta repertoires from hundreds of donors and added high-resolution HLA genotyping to investigate patterns of TCR occurrence. Rather than drawing on any new phenotypic data, the later analysis identified candidate immune exposures from TCR beta sequences and the way those sequences occurred across donors. An earlier analysis of several hundred of the donors used high-throughput TCR beta sequencing to judge whether each TCR beta V gene segment behaved as functional or pseudogenic. Donor age, sex, ethnicity and CMV serostatus were compiled together with the repertoire data. A later genetic analysis used genome-wide SNP genotypes for about three fifths of the 666 donors, treating that subset as a discovery cohort. All discovery cohort repertoires had been generated on a single sequencing platform. Both class I and class II loci were covered by HLA typing, at four-digit resolution. Typing coverage differed by locus: A, B, C, DRB1 and DQB1 were typed in roughly 620-630 donors, DQA1 in 522, DPA1 in some 610, and DPB1 in 400 to 480. Roughly 5 DR-DQ haplotypes were handled as single units for association and clustering, since linkage in the cohort was strong. On average, around 200,000 unique TCR beta nucleotide sequences were sequenced per donor among 398 genotyped donors of the cohort, with roughly 18% of those sequences being non-productive. The investigation overall reported the following: Some IMGT-functional V segments, including TRBV6-2 and TRBV6-3, could not be told apart with the 87-base-pair reads, so those segments were excluded. An earlier analysis of around 500 of the donors showed that most TCR beta V segments appeared in productive rearrangements either about 90% or about 30% of the time, which broadly matched IMGT annotations. Compared with the 666-donor mean, donors in an Asian-associated ancestry cluster had fewer N-insertions in productive TCRs, according to a later genetic analysis. When HLA alleles, especially DR and DQ, strongly co-occurred, TCR associations were difficult to assign to individual alleles. In vitro tests confirmed that three of the cytomegalovirus-associated TCR beta chains recognize cytomegalovirus antigens. Cytomegalovirus status was reported to be diagnosed by the classifier with high specificity and sensitivity in both the original and validation cohorts. For the cohort, immune exposure information was limited to CMV serostatus. While some public TCRs were present in many individuals, most TCR sequences turned up only very rarely across donors. V-gene and J-gene trimming of TCR beta chains was associated with a missense DCLRE1C variant in a later genetic analysis, and the association was replicated in an independent cohort. Presence/absence analyses assumed roughly uniform sequencing depth across donors, an assumption that may not hold. A further reported finding was that TCR beta sequences accurately predicted the HLA-A and HLA-B alleles for most subjects in the first cohort. A later analysis found that TCR association rates varied across HLA loci, with DRB1 alleles showing the most associated TCRs and HLA-C alleles the fewest. According to a later analysis, most CMV-associated TCR beta chains appeared to be HLA-restricted, and the HLA associations seemed to be driven largely by CMV exposure. In a later analysis, HLA-associated TCR beta chains were found to be more clonally expanded and to have lower generation probabilities than equally common non-associated chains. A later analysis associated 15,000 to 20,000 TCR beta sequences with specific HLA alleles at a false discovery rate of 0.05. In a later analysis, several top co-occurrence clusters were reported to appear linked to parvovirus B19, influenza, CMV and Epstein-Barr virus. The study gave a list of about 170 TCR beta chains associated with cytomegalovirus. Because counts were too low, some 16 rarely observed V segments, including chromosome 9 orphons, were excluded from the earlier analysis of around 590 of the donors. Linkage disequilibrium might explain the correlated functional status among segregating V segments, but an unknown experimental factor could not be excluded. In this cohort, only TCR beta chains were sequenced, and detectable features were limited by the absence of alpha or paired-chain data. HLA typing was unavailable for some donors at each locus, so association tests used only the typed subset. A group of highly shared sequence variants was considered likely to be a technical artifact of the sequencing pipeline. According to the authors, the approach could potentially be generalized to other disease states and immunological phenotypes.

Taken from cysteine to phenylalanine, the CDR3 has 18 residues. Of the read, only the CDR3 DNA is kept; its 54 bases are in frame from base 1. The V end gives up 0 bases and the J end 4 bases, leaving 9 bases in the junction not matched to a gene. The germline V gene (reference sequence) gives CDR1 as LNHDA and CDR2 as SQIVND. The cohort consisted of 670 or so healthy bone marrow donors. Cohort members were all nominally healthy when sampled, although unrecorded immune exposures were likely present. The donor was CMV seronegative and belonged to the group of around 400 seronegative cohort members. Every donor gave a peripheral blood sample, and the peripheral blood mononuclear cells from that sample were used for TCR beta sequencing. The Qiagen DNeasy Blood Extraction Kit was used to extract genomic DNA from the blood cell samples. Turning to this clone: Its antigen is unknown. No quality values exist for individual bases; no much larger clone is one base distant.

Preparation of the library involved the immunoSEQ multiplex PCR assay. A mixture of 60 forward primers for TCR Vbeta segments and 13 reverse primers for TCR Jbeta segments was used in the multiplex PCR. The CDR3 region of rearranged TCR beta genes was amplified from genomic DNA by a multiplex PCR assay. The amplified TCR beta libraries were sequenced on the Illumina HiSeq System as 87-base-pair reads. Per the authors' processing: In a later analysis, tens of millions of unique TCR beta chains were counted across the roughly 670 repertoires, and approximately 11 million of these chains were shared by at least two donors. Raw reads were error-corrected and collapsed into unique sequences by a nearest-neighbor algorithm in which closely related sequences were merged to remove PCR and sequencing errors. To assign V, D and J gene segments, CDR3 sequences were aligned to IMGT reference sequences. For a sequence to be retained, at least a six-nucleotide match to both a V gene segment and a J gene segment was required. A rearrangement counted as productive if the CDR3 had no stop codons and remained in frame with V and J, and every other rearrangement counted as non-productive. Following IMGT convention, CDR3 was defined as the stretch from the second conserved V-encoded cysteine up to the conserved J-encoded phenylalanine. The earlier analysis of roughly 590 of the donors excluded sequences that lacked an unambiguous match to a single V gene segment. An earlier analysis of 450 to 650 of the donors called V segments functional above 56.7% productive rearrangements and segregating when the between-donor standard deviation exceeded 5%. A statistical classification framework was developed to diagnose cytomegalovirus status using the catalog of TCR beta chain sequences. In a later analysis, V and J genes were assigned by comparing TCR nucleotide sequences against IMGT/GENE-DB human TR gene sequences. A later analysis assigned CDR3 sequences and most-parsimonious VDJ recombination scenarios with the TCRdist pipeline. In a later analysis, each TCR beta chain was defined by its CDR3 amino acid sequence together with its V-gene family, and reads lacking a unique V-gene family were excluded. A later analysis removed 592 highly shared, low-generation-probability nucleotide sequences to deal with suspected cross-contamination and a sequencing artifact. For each public chain, a later analysis derived a clonal expansion index from normalized ranks of inferred template counts within each repertoire. In a later analysis, generation probabilities were computed using a VDJ recombination model fitted to out-of-frame rearrangements, and the results were checked against IGoR. Hypergeometric tests were used in a later analysis to score TCR-TCR, TCR-HLA and TCR-CMV co-occurrence, with a repertoire-size bias correction applied to the TCR pairs. To estimate false discovery rates, a later analysis permuted the HLA or CMV assignments 20 times. In a later analysis, co-occurring TCRs were grouped using DBSCAN, and TCRdist sequence similarity was added for clustering within HLA-allele-positive subsets. Repertoires with fewer than 30,000 or more than 120,000 public chains, plus five repertoires with anomalous nucleotide sharing, were excluded from co-occurrence clustering. TCRdb provides this immuneACCESS table in a form limited to in-frame rearrangements. Some clones are lacking; in checked studies, under half of them reflect an unresolved V gene, and why the rest are absent is not known. D and trimming were read from the DNA, whereas the V and J calls and clone size are those reported in that table. In all, the sample holds about 150,000 clones, and 77% of those were seen once. The ten top clones hold roughly 3.8% of the sample.

The sequencing input was PBMCs. This sequence originates from a male donor in good health and CMV-seronegative. This receptor chain uses TRBV19 and TRBJ1-3, and 10 bases in between align with TRBD1. The CDR3 sequence is CASSIDLGQGSSGNTIYF. The sequence in DNA is TGTGCCAGTAGTATAGACCTGGGACAGGGGTCTTCAGGAAACACCATATATTTT.